A selection of T cell receptor beta chains follows, all from one sample in a study of T cells in Graves' hyperthyroidism and ophthalmopathy. TCRdb ran MiXCR on the multiplex PCR reads and lists one entry per CDR3 protein. The table has around 400,000 distinct CDR3 sequences, around 25% seen once; the top ten hold roughly 70%. The sequencing sample was made of blood. These receptors came from a man aged 50 to 60 with Graves' hyperthyroidism. CDR3s include the opening cysteine and the closing phenylalanine or tryptophan. Fields, in order: V gene, clone size, J gene, D gene, CDR3 DNA, CDR3 protein. A D gene is named only where the DNA matches it firmly. Expanded clones get a size class; other rows say once, few or many, or leave the size out.

TRBV12-5,NA,TRBJ2-1,NA,TGTGCTAGTGGCTCGGGCAATGAGCAGTTCTTC,CASGSGNEQFF
TRBV6-1,NA,TRBJ2-2,TRBD2,TGTGCCAGCACCCGAAGCGGGGACTCCGGGGAGCTGTTTTTT,CASTRSGDSGELFF
TRBV18,few,TRBJ2-2,TRBD1,TGTGCCAGCTCATCCGGGACAGCCTACACCGGGGAGCTGTTTTTT,CASSSGTAYTGELFF
TRBV11-2,NA,TRBJ2-3,TRBD2,TGTGCCAGCAGCTTAATCAGGGGACTAGCGGGAGCAGATACGCAGTATTTT,CASSLIRGLAGADTQYF
TRBV10-3,NA,TRBJ1-5,TRBD1,TGTGCCATCAGTGAGAGGGACAGGGCGAGCGATCAGCCCCAGCATTTT,CAISERDRASDQPQHF
TRBV7-9,NA,TRBJ1-6,TRBD1,TGTGCCAGCAGCTTGCGACAGGGTCGGCGTTCACCCCTCCACTTT,CASSLRQGRRSPLHF
TRBV12-5,few,TRBJ2-1,TRBD2,TGTGCTAGTGGTTTGGTACTCAGTGGCGGGAGCCACAATGAGCAGTTCTTC,CASGLVLSGGSHNEQFF
TRBV6-1,NA,TRBJ1-4,NA,TGTGCCAGCAGTGAGGCAACTAATGAAAAACTGTTTTTT,CASSEATNEKLFF
TRBV19,NA,TRBJ2-5,NA,TGTGCCAGTAGTTTCGGGACACTGGAGACCCAGTACTTC,CASSFGTLETQYF
TRBV12-3/TRBV12-4,many,TRBJ2-2,NA,TGTGCCAGCAGCCGACCTTTTGGTACCGGGGAGCTGTTTTTT,CASSRPFGTGELFF
TRBV6-1,NA,TRBJ2-1,NA,TGTGCCAGCAGTGGGCTACGGACAGTCTACGATGAGCAGTTCTTC,CASSGLRTVYDEQFF
TRBV11-2,many,TRBJ2-1,NA,TGTGCCAGCAGCCTTTTGTCTAGCTGGGATGAGCAGTTCTTC,CASSLLSSWDEQFF
TRBV19,NA,TRBJ2-1,NA,TGTGCCAGTAGTCCCAGGACGAATGAGCAGTTCTTC,CASSPRTNEQFF
TRBV2,NA,TRBJ2-6,NA,TGTGCCAGCAGTGGGGAGGCCACACTGACTTTC,CASSGEATLTF
TRBV5-1,few,TRBJ1-5,TRBD1,TGCGCCAGCAGCAAAGACAGGGGAGATCAGCCCCAGCATTTT,CASSKDRGDQPQHF
TRBV28,many,TRBJ2-7,TRBD2,TGTGCCAGCAGTCCTGCCGGGAGGCCGACCGACGAGCAGTACTTC,CASSPAGRPTDEQYF
TRBV11-2,many,TRBJ2-3,NA,TGTGCCAGCAGACTGAGAGCCACAGATACGCAGTATTTT,CASRLRATDTQYF
TRBV3-1,NA,TRBJ2-5,TRBD2,TGTGCCAGCAGCTGGGGGGGGTCCCAGTACTTC,CASSWGGSQYF
TRBV12-3/TRBV12-4,NA,TRBJ2-4,NA,TGTGCCAGCAATCTCCGGGAGCAAAAAAACATTCAGTACTTC,CASNLREQKNIQYF
TRBV27,NA,TRBJ1-1,NA,TGTGCCAGCAGTTCGAAGTCTGAAGCTTTCTTT,CASSSKSEAFF
TRBV10-3,few,TRBJ1-1,NA,TGTGCCATCAGTGACCTCGGGACTCACACTGAAGCTTTCTTT,CAISDLGTHTEAFF
TRBV18,few,TRBJ1-1,NA,TGTGCCAGCTCACCACCTACAGGCCTGAACACTGAAGCTTTCTTT,CASSPPTGLNTEAFF
TRBV2,few,TRBJ1-2,NA,TGTGCCAGCAGTGAAAACCCTAACTATGGCTACACCTTC,CASSENPNYGYTF
TRBV14,NA,TRBJ2-1,NA,TGTGCCAGCAGCCAACAAAGGGGGGCTAGCGGTAGCTCCTACAATGAGCAGTTCTTC,CASSQQRGASGSSYNEQFF
TRBV6-5,NA,TRBJ2-7,TRBD2,TGTGCCAGCAGTTACGGGGGACTAGCGGGAGGCGAGCAGTCCTTC,CASSYGGLAGGEQSF
TRBV10-3,NA,TRBJ1-6,TRBD1,TGTGCCATCAGTGCGTTTGCCGGGACAGGGGCTAATTCACCCCTCCACTTT,CAISAFAGTGANSPLHF
TRBV6-1,many,TRBJ2-5,TRBD2,TGTGCCAGCAGTTACGGGGCGGGAGGAGGAGAGACCCAGTACTTC,CASSYGAGGGETQYF
TRBV11-3,few,TRBJ1-1,NA,TGTGCCAGCAGCTTAGGACACCGAGTGAACACTGAAGCTTTCTTT,CASSLGHRVNTEAFF
TRBV18,few,TRBJ2-1,TRBD2,TGTGCCAGCTCACCCCCTAGCGGGAGGCTAGCTAATGAGCAGTTCTTC,CASSPPSGRLANEQFF
TRBV7-9,NA,TRBJ2-2,TRBD2,TGTGCCAGCAGCACCCCGCCGGGACTAGCGGGATTAAAAGACACCGGGGAGCTGTTTTTT,CASSTPPGLAGLKDTGELFF
TRBV6-9,NA,TRBJ2-7,NA,TGTGCCAGCAGTTACGCCCACTACGAGCAGTACTTC,CASSYAHYEQYF
TRBV28,many,TRBJ1-1,NA,TGTGCCAGCAGTTGGGGGGGGCTGGGTACTGAAGCTTTCTTT,CASSWGGLGTEAFF
TRBV6-2/TRBV6-3,NA,TRBJ2-2,TRBD1,TGTGCCAGCAGTCCCCAGGGGGCGAGCACCGGGGAGCTGTTTTTT,CASSPQGASTGELFF
TRBV20-1,few,TRBJ2-5,NA,TGCAGTGCTAGCCCAGCGAGGGCGGCCCAAGAGACCCAGTACTTC,CSASPARAAQETQYF
TRBV12-3/TRBV12-4,NA,TRBJ1-3,NA,TGTGCCAGCAGTTTAGGTGGGCATGGAAACACCATATATTTT,CASSLGGHGNTIYF
TRBV11-3,few,TRBJ2-1,TRBD1,TGTGCCAGCAGCTTAGAAGGACAGGTATACAATGAGCAGTTCTTC,CASSLEGQVYNEQFF
TRBV4-1,NA,TRBJ1-5,NA,TGCGCCAGCAGCCAAGATTTTGGAGGGGTCCAGCCCCAGCATTTT,CASSQDFGGVQPQHF
TRBV7-9,NA,TRBJ2-1,NA,TGTGCCAGCAATAGCCTCAATGAGCAGTTCTTC,CASNSLNEQFF
TRBV15,few,TRBJ2-1,NA,TGTGCCACCAGCAGAGACCCAGGGGCAAGGGGTTCTGAGCAGTTCTTC,CATSRDPGARGSEQFF
TRBV3-1,few,TRBJ2-2,NA,TGTGCCAGCAGCCAAGGGGTCTTGAACACCGGGGAGCTGTTTTTT,CASSQGVLNTGELFF
TRBV11-2,few,TRBJ2-2,NA,TGTGCCAGCAGCTTACGGTACACCGGGGAGCTGTTTTTT,CASSLRYTGELFF
TRBV24-1,many,TRBJ2-2,NA,TGTGCCACCATGACACCCAACACCGGGGAGCTGTTTTTT,CATMTPNTGELFF
TRBV13,NA,TRBJ1-1,NA,TGTGCCAGCAGCGGGGCCGCCCGGACTGAAGCTTTCTTT,CASSGAARTEAFF
TRBV2,few,TRBJ1-6,NA,TGTGCCAGCTACCGGGCTGGGAATTCACCCCTCCACTTT,CASYRAGNSPLHF
TRBV2,few,TRBJ2-5,TRBD1,TGTGCCAGCACCTCCCGGGGACAGGGGGCGTTGGAGACCCAGTACTTC,CASTSRGQGALETQYF